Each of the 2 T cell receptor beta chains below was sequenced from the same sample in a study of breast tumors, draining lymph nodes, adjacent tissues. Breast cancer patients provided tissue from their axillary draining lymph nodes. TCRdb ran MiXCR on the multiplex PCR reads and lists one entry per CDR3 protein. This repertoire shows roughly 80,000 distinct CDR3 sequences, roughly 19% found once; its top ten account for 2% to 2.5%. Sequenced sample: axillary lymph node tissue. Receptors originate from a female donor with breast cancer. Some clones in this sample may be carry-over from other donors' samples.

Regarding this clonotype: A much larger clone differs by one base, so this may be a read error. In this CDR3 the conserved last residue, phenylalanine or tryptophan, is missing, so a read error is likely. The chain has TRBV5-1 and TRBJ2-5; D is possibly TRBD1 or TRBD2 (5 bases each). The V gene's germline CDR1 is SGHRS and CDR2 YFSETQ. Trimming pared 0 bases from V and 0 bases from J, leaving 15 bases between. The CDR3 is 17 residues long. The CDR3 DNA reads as TGCGCCAGCAGCTTGGATGGTCCAGGGAGATACCAAGAGACCCAGTACTCC. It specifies CASSLDGPGRYQETQYS.

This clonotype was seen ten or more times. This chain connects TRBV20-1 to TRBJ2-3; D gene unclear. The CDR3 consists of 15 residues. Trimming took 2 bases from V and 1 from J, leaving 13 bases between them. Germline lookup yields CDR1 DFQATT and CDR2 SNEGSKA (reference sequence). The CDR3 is CSARPHSSGTDTQYF. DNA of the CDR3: TGCAGTGCTAGACCGCACTCAAGCGGCACAGATACGCAGTATTTT.